This is a list of T cell receptor beta chains from one sample in a study of T-cell reconstitution after alpha-beta-depleted transplantation in children. TCRdb reprocessed the PCR reads with MiXCR, giving one entry per CDR3 protein. The sample lists hundreds of thousands of distinct CDR3 sequences, around 13% occurring once. The input for sequencing was PBMCs, mostly from graft donor cells, taken 360 days after TCRalphabeta/CD19-depleted stem cell transplant. Receptors originate from a male patient between 10 and 17 years old who had a stem cell transplant for acute myeloid leukemia, so the T cells may come from the graft donor. CDR3s include the opening cysteine and the closing phenylalanine or tryptophan. Each record gives: V gene, clone size, D gene, J gene, CDR3 protein, CDR3 DNA. The D gene is left open where the match is weak. Expanded clones get a size class; other rows say once, few or many, or leave the size out.

TRBV7-2,few,TRBD2,TRBJ2-2,CASSLLRLAGGPGELFF,TGTGCCAGCAGCCTTCTGAGACTAGCGGGAGGGCCCGGGGAGCTGTTTTTT
TRBV19,once,TRBD2,TRBJ2-1,CASSITSGAYNEQFF,TGTGCCAGTAGTATAACTAGCGGGGCTTACAATGAGCAGTTCTTC
TRBV15,many,TRBD1,TRBJ2-3,CATSRGQGSDTQYF,TGTGCCACCAGCAGAGGACAGGGAAGTGATACGCAGTATTTT
TRBV4-2,few,NA,TRBJ2-7,CASSQEGRGISYEQYF,TGTGCCAGCAGCCAAGAGGGTCGGGGCATCTCCTACGAGCAGTACTTC
TRBV6-1,NA,TRBD2,TRBJ2-2,CASSRGLAATGELFF,TGTGCCAGCAGCCGCGGACTAGCGGCCACCGGGGAGCTGTTTTTT
TRBV18,few,TRBD2,TRBJ2-1,CASSPGLAPPPNEQFF,TGTGCCAGCTCACCAGGACTAGCGCCCCCTCCCAATGAGCAGTTCTTC
TRBV7-9,NA,NA,TRBJ2-1,CASIEGGNEQFF,TGTGCCAGCATCGAGGGAGGAAATGAGCAGTTCTTC
TRBV4-3,many,NA,TRBJ2-7,CASSQSVAGPPYEQYF,TGCGCCAGCAGCCAAAGCGTTGCGGGGCCCCCCTACGAGCAGTACTTC
TRBV9,few,TRBD2,TRBJ2-1,CASSVGLGAGAGYNEQFF,TGTGCCAGCAGCGTAGGCCTAGGGGCGGGAGCAGGGTACAATGAGCAGTTCTTC
TRBV7-2,few,NA,TRBJ2-5,CASTSGRKETQYF,TGTGCCAGCACCTCGGGCCGTAAAGAGACCCAGTACTTC
TRBV12-3/TRBV12-4,NA,TRBD2,TRBJ2-1,CASSPLAGGPREQFF,TGTGCCAGCAGTCCCCTAGCGGGAGGGCCACGTGAGCAGTTCTTC
TRBV9,few,NA,TRBJ2-7,CASSVDGAYEQYF,TGTGCCAGCAGCGTAGACGGAGCCTACGAGCAGTACTTC
TRBV28,NA,NA,TRBJ2-7,CASRSYPGGAYLYEQYF,TGTGCCAGCAGATCCTACCCTGGGGGGGCTTATCTCTACGAGCAGTACTTC
TRBV5-1,many,NA,TRBJ2-7,CASSLKGSSYEQYF,TGTGCCAGCAGCCTTAAAGGGAGCTCCTACGAGCAGTACTTC
TRBV12-5,NA,TRBD2,TRBJ2-7,CASGLTVGLAGTYEQYF,TGTGCTAGTGGACTCACAGTTGGACTAGCGGGAACCTACGAGCAGTACTTC
TRBV20-1,few,TRBD2,TRBJ2-3,CSAGYYSGTSGTDTQYF,TGCAGTGCCGGATATTATTCCGGGACTAGCGGCACAGATACGCAGTATTTT
TRBV7-2,few,NA,TRBJ2-3,CASSPPQHDSTDTQYF,TGTGCCAGCAGCCCCCCCCAACACGACAGCACAGATACGCAGTATTTT
TRBV12-3/TRBV12-4,few,TRBD2,TRBJ2-2,CASSLWTSQESNTGELFF,TGTGCCAGCAGTTTATGGACTAGCCAAGAATCGAACACCGGGGAGCTGTTTTTT
TRBV6-5,many,TRBD2,TRBJ2-7,CASRPLGTSGRGYEQYF,TGTGCCAGCAGGCCTCTTGGGACTAGCGGGAGGGGGTACGAGCAGTACTTC
TRBV20-1,NA,TRBD2,TRBJ2-1,CSAGVVGTSGYYNEQFF,TGCAGTGCTGGTGTAGTTGGGACTAGCGGTTACTACAATGAGCAGTTCTTC
TRBV20-1,NA,TRBD2,TRBJ2-5,CSVLAGNQETQYF,TGCAGTGTACTAGCGGGTAACCAAGAGACCCAGTACTTC
TRBV4-3,NA,TRBD2,TRBJ2-1,CASSQEPLAGAGNEQFF,TGCGCCAGCAGCCAAGAGCCTCTAGCGGGAGCGGGCAATGAGCAGTTCTTC
TRBV29-1,few,TRBD1,TRBJ2-5,CSGDSYQETQYF,TGCAGCGGGGACAGCTACCAAGAGACCCAGTACTTC
TRBV4-3,few,NA,TRBJ2-7,CASSQDSAGTTGYEQYF,TGCGCCAGCAGCCAAGACTCCGCCGGGACAACCGGATACGAGCAGTACTTC
TRBV9,NA,NA,TRBJ2-3,CASSVWKGGDTQYF,TGTGCCAGCAGCGTTTGGAAAGGGGGAGATACGCAGTATTTT
TRBV30,few,TRBD1,TRBJ1-1,CACKDRAESEAFF,TGTGCCTGCAAGGACAGGGCAGAATCTGAAGCTTTCTTT
TRBV20-1,few,NA,TRBJ2-1,CSAEAPDLDSDEQFF,TGCAGTGCTGAGGCCCCCGATCTAGATAGCGATGAGCAGTTCTTC
TRBV6-2/TRBV6-3,few,TRBD2,TRBJ2-2,CASSYPRGLAVNTGELFF,TGTGCCAGCAGTTACCCGAGAGGACTAGCCGTGAACACCGGGGAGCTGTTTTTT
TRBV7-2,many,NA,TRBJ2-3,CASSLGGRTDTQYF,TGTGCCAGCAGTTTAGGGGGGCGCACAGATACGCAGTATTTT
TRBV7-2,NA,NA,TRBJ2-5,CASSLNAGVRKTQYF,TGTGCCAGCAGCTTGAATGCCGGGGTCCGGAAGACCCAGTACTTC
TRBV20-1,few,NA,TRBJ2-7,CSAPRGGPVVGYYEQYF,TGCAGTGCCCCCCGGGGAGGTCCAGTAGTCGGTTATTACGAGCAGTACTTC
TRBV7-4,NA,NA,TRBJ2-3,CASSLVSMSTDTQYF,TGTGCCAGCAGCTTAGTTAGTATGAGCACAGATACGCAGTATTTT
TRBV14,few,NA,TRBJ2-7,CASSQGQRQFYEQYF,TGTGCCAGCAGCCAAGGGCAGAGACAGTTCTACGAGCAGTACTTC
TRBV12-3/TRBV12-4,many,NA,TRBJ2-3,CASSPWTSTDTQYF,TGTGCCAGCAGCCCTTGGACAAGCACAGATACGCAGTATTTT
TRBV28,few,TRBD1,TRBJ2-7,CASSITGTASYEQYF,TGTGCCAGCAGTATAACCGGGACAGCCTCCTACGAGCAGTACTTC
TRBV7-6,NA,TRBD1,TRBJ1-1,CASSYYGTENTEAFF,TGTGCCAGCAGCTATTACGGGACAGAGAACACTGAAGCTTTCTTT